This paragraph covers one T cell receptor (beta chain) sequence. This record belongs to a study of blood T cell repertoires in COVID-19. Profiled with immunoSEQ multiplex PCR; TCRdb holds only in-frame clones, not every one. The sample contains about 36,000 clones, around 78% of which appear only once. V lost 4 bases to trimming and J lost 3 bases, with 7 bases between them. The CDR3 totals 13 residues. Germline V CDR1 and CDR2: MNHEY, SVGAGI. The material sequenced was peripheral blood. The V and J genes are TRBV6-5 and TRBJ2-1; D perhaps matches TRBD2 (6 bases). The TCR comes from a man aged 55 to 70 with acute or convalescent COVID-19. CDR3 DNA sequence: TGTGCCAGCAGTTGGGGGGACTACAATGAGCAGTTCTTC. It specifies CASSWGDYNEQFF.